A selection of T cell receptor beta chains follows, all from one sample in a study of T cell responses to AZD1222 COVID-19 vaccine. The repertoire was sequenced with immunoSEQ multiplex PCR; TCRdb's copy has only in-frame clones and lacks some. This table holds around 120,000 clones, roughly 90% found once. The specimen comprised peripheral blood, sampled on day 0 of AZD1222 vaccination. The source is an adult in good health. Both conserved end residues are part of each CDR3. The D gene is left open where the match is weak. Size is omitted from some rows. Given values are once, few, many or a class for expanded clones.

TGTGCCAGCAGCCGGACAGCCAACGAGCAGTACTTC | CASSRTANEQYF | TRBV3-1/TRBV3-2 | - | TRBJ2-7 | -
TGTGCAAGTCGCTCGCACCCCCACAGGGTTCAGCCCCAGCATTTT | CASRSHPHRVQPQHF | TRBV12-2 | - | TRBJ1-5 | -
TGCGCCAGCAGTCACGGGGGACAGATGCATGAAAAACTGTTTTTT | CASSHGGQMHEKLFF | TRBV5-1 | TRBD1 | TRBJ1-4 | -
TGTGCCAGCAGTTACCGAGACGGCAATGAGCAGTTCTTC | CASSYRDGNEQFF | TRBV6-5 | - | TRBJ2-1 | -
TGTGCCAGCAGTTACTTGGGACCCAGCTACGAGCAGTACTTC | CASSYLGPSYEQYF | TRBV6-5 | - | TRBJ2-7 | -
TGTGCCAGCAGCTTGGGGTTGGTCGATGGCTACACCTTC | CASSLGLVDGYTF | TRBV7-2 | - | TRBJ1-2 | -
TGTGCCAGCAGACTGTACAGTGGCAGCAATCAGCCCCAGCATTTT | CASRLYSGSNQPQHF | TRBV27 | - | TRBJ1-5 | -
TGTGCCAGCAGTGACTCGACTCAACTCAATGGCTACACCTTC | CASSDSTQLNGYTF | TRBV6-4 | - | TRBJ1-2 | -
TGTGCCAGCAGCTTCGCCCAGTCCTATGGCTACACCTTC | CASSFAQSYGYTF | TRBV7-9 | - | TRBJ1-2 | -
TGCGCCAGCAACACTGGACTAGCGGGAGGAGATACGCAGTATTTT | CASNTGLAGGDTQYF | TRBV5-1 | TRBD2 | TRBJ2-3 | -
TGTGCCAGCAGTACGACAGGGTACTCTGGAAACACCATATATTTT | CASSTTGYSGNTIYF | TRBV2 | TRBD1 | TRBJ1-3 | -
TGTGCCAGCAGCGTAGAATCAACGTTTAATCAGCCCCAGCATTTT | CASSVESTFNQPQHF | TRBV9 | - | TRBJ1-5 | -
TGTGCCAGCAGCTTAACCCGGGACAGAAACACAGATACGCAGTATTTT | CASSLTRDRNTDTQYF | TRBV7-6 | TRBD1 | TRBJ2-3 | -
TGCAGCGGGAAAAGACAGGGCGGGGCCGGGGAGCTGTTTTTT | CSGKRQGGAGELFF | TRBV29-1 | - | TRBJ2-2 | -
TGTGCCACCAGTGCTGGGGGTAGTGGCTACACCTTC | CATSAGGSGYTF | TRBV24-1 | - | TRBJ1-2 | -
TGTGCCACCAGCAGAGGGAGCTCCTACAATGAGCAGTTCTTC | CATSRGSSYNEQFF | TRBV15 | - | TRBJ2-1 | -
TGTGCCAGCAGCTTAGAACAGGGCTTC | CASSLEQGF | TRBV11-2 | - | TRBJ1-2 | -
TGCGCCAGCAGCAGTAGCGGAACGAACACCGGGGAGCTGTTTTTT | CASSSSGTNTGELFF | TRBV5-1 | - | TRBJ2-2 | -
TGTGCCAGCAGCTCCCCTCCAGGAGCTGGGGCCAACGTCCTGACTTTC | CASSSPPGAGANVLTF | TRBV7-3 | - | TRBJ2-6 | -
TGTGCCAGCAGTTCCCCCCGGGACGCCTTTAACTATGGCTACACCTTC | CASSSPRDAFNYGYTF | TRBV27 | - | TRBJ1-2 | -
TGTGCCAGCAGCCAAGTTACGGGATATCGCGAGCAGTACTTC | CASSQVTGYREQYF | TRBV3-1/TRBV3-2 | - | TRBJ2-7 | -
TGTGCCAGCAGTTTAGTTGGAGGCGAGCAGTACTTC | CASSLVGGEQYF | TRBV27 | - | TRBJ2-7 | -
TGTGCCAGCAGCAGCCGGGCCCCGGGGGCCAAGAACACCATATATTTT | CASSSRAPGAKNTIYF | TRBV2 | - | TRBJ1-3 | -
TGTGCCAGCAGTTATGGGCGCGACTATGGCTACACCTTC | CASSYGRDYGYTF | TRBV27 | - | TRBJ1-2 | -
TGTGCCACCAGTGACGGGGGAAAACTGTTTTTT | CATSDGGKLFF | TRBV24-1 | - | TRBJ1-4 | -
TGTGCCAGCACCACGTCACAGGGCCATGAGCAGTTCTTC | CASTTSQGHEQFF | TRBV9 | - | TRBJ2-1 | -
TGTGCCAGCAGTTTAAAAAGGGGTCTGAATTCACCCCTCCACTTT | CASSLKRGLNSPLHF | TRBV28 | - | TRBJ1-6 | -
TGTGCCAGCAGCAGAGTCTCTGGGGCCAACGTCCTGACTTTC | CASSRVSGANVLTF | TRBV5-6 | - | TRBJ2-6 | -
TGTGCCAGCACTGGAGGAAACAATCAGCCCCAGCATTTT | CASTGGNNQPQHF | TRBV2 | - | TRBJ1-5 | once
TGTGCCACCAGTGGCCCATGGACAGGGGATGGCTACACCTTC | CATSGPWTGDGYTF | TRBV24-1 | TRBD1 | TRBJ1-2 | -
TGTGCCAGCTCACCTGGACAGGGGGCAGACACCGGGGAGCTGTTTTTT | CASSPGQGADTGELFF | TRBV18 | TRBD1 | TRBJ2-2 | -
TGTGCCAGAAGCTTGGCTCGGTTTGGGGGCGATGAGCAGTTCTTC | CARSLARFGGDEQFF | TRBV5-3 | - | TRBJ2-1 | -
TGTGCCAGCAGCTTGTACTACGAGCAGTACTTC | CASSLYYEQYF | TRBV5-6 | - | TRBJ2-7 | -
TGTGCCAGCAGTTACAGACAGGGAACTGGAAACACCATATATTTT | CASSYRQGTGNTIYF | TRBV6-5 | TRBD1 | TRBJ1-3 | -
TGTGCCAGCAGCTTTGTTACGGGTGCTGAAGCTTTCTTT | CASSFVTGAEAFF | TRBV11-3 | - | TRBJ1-1 | -
TGTGCCAGTAGACCTATCGACAGGGGCGGGAATCAGCCCCAGCATTTT | CASRPIDRGGNQPQHF | TRBV19 | TRBD1 | TRBJ1-5 | -
TGTGCCAGCAGTTTATTCGGCAATCAGCCCCAGCATTTT | CASSLFGNQPQHF | TRBV27 | - | TRBJ1-5 | -
TGTGCCAGCAGTCCCCACGGACAGGGGAAGGTCGCCCGGAGTGGAAACACCATATATTTT | CASSPHGQGKVARSGNTIYF | TRBV27 | TRBD1 | TRBJ1-3 | -
TGCAGCGTTTGTGACAGGAGCTACGAGCAGTACTTC | CSVCDRSYEQYF | TRBV29-1 | - | TRBJ2-7 | -
TGTGCCAGCAGTGTGCGCAGGGGGGCTAAAAACATTCAGTACTTC | CASSVRRGAKNIQYF | TRBV2 | - | TRBJ2-4 | -
TGTGCCAGCAGCTTCTCCGCGAGGATGGAAGGCTACACCTTC | CASSFSARMEGYTF | TRBV11-2 | - | TRBJ1-2 | -